The 10 T cell receptor beta chains in this list originate from one sample, sequenced in a study of tumor-infiltrating lymphocytes in primary liver carcinoma. Reverse transcription of roughly 480 ng total RNA with a constant-region primer produced TCR beta cDNA. Construction of TCR beta libraries relied on three successive nested multiplex PCR rounds employing slightly modified ARM-PCR. The first two PCR rounds, approximately 10 cycles each, used TRBV1-TRBV30 forward primers and a C-beta reverse primer. TCRdb passed the multiplex PCR reads through MiXCR, listing each CDR3 protein once. The sample lists about 120,000 distinct CDR3 sequences, approximately 71% seen once, with about 8% in the top ten. Taking about 18-32 mg of unsorted bulk tissue, the authors co-extracted RNA and DNA. The sample was tumor-adjacent normal liver tissue. These receptors came from a woman aged 55-69 years with primary liver carcinoma and hepatitis B virus infection.

In regard to this clonotype: The junction departs from germline at one end; a sequencing error may be responsible. The chain combines TRBV6-5 with TRBJ2-6; D is ambiguous. The germline V gene has CDR1 MNHEY and CDR2 SVGAGI. The CDR3 is 14 amino acids. DNA of the CDR3: TGTACCAGCAGTTGGGGCTCTGGGGCCAACGTCCTGACTTTC. It is translated as CTSSWGSGANVLTF.

This clonotype was counted only a few times. The CDR3 carries no conserved terminal phenylalanine or tryptophan, so it likely arises from a read error. The chain couples TRBV5-1 to TRBJ2-7; 15 positions match TRBD2. CDR3 length: 16 amino acids. CDR1 is SGHRS and CDR2 is YFSETQ in the germline V gene. Trimming took 3 bases from V and 4 from J; bases not matched to a gene: 5. The CDR3 coding sequence is TGCGCCAGCAGCTCCGGACTAGCGGGAGGGCAGTACGAGCAGTACCTC. It is translated as CASSSGLAGGQYEQYL.

This chain uses TRBV25-1 with TRBJ2-1; no definite D call. Germline CDR1 MGHDK, CDR2 SYGVNS. V dropped 6 bases and J dropped 9 bases, with 18 bases sitting between them. CDR3 length: 14 residues. This CDR3 reads CASRSRRESIEQFF. The DNA of the CDR3 is TGTGCCAGCAGGTCAAGACGTGAGTCTATTGAGCAGTTCTTC.

Concerning this clonotype itself: The junction shows a germline mismatch at one end, possibly a read error. This sequence joins TRBV6-2 or TRBV6-3 and TRBJ2-1; D is perhaps TRBD1 (6 bases). The CDR3 has 13 amino acids. Germline V lookup: CDR1 MNHEY, CDR2 SVGEGT. The CDR3 DNA sequence: TGTGCCAGCAGTTACTTACAGGGCAATGAGCAACTCTTC. Translating it yields CASSYLQGNEQLF.

The rearrangement links TRBV6-6 to TRBJ2-2, with 14 bases identical to TRBD2. The V gene's germline CDR1 is MNHNY and CDR2 SVGAGI (reference sequence). The CDR3 has 22 amino acids. The CDR3 DNA is TGTGCTAGCGGACCGGGACTAGCGGGAGACCGTTCCCGTGCCCCGAACACCGGGGAGCTGTTTTTT. It yields the protein CASGPGLAGDRSRAPNTGELFF.

For this clonotype: This clone may be a read error of a much larger clone one base away. The rearrangement links TRBV7-9 to TRBJ2-5; D gene ambiguous. Per germline, CDR1 SEHNR and CDR2 FQNEAQ (reference sequence). This CDR3 contains 15 residues. The CDR3 spells CANSRQIDFQETQYF. Written as DNA, the CDR3 is TGTGCCAACAGCCGACAAATCGATTTCCAAGAGACCCAGTACTTC. The full variable domain, rest sourced from reference TRBV7-9 and TRBJ2-5, is DTGVSQNPRHKITKRGQNVTFRCDPISEHNRLYWYRQTLGQGPEFLTYFQNEAQLEKSRLLSDRFSAERPKGSFSTLEIQRTEQGDSAMYLCANSRQIDFQETQYFGPGTRLLVL.

Details on this clonotype: A much larger clonotype is one base distant, so this may be a read error. The chain joins TRBV28 to TRBJ1-5, with D tentatively TRBD1 (6 bases). The germline V gene has CDR1 MDHEN and CDR2 SYDVKM. Trimming removed 6 bases at V and 4 bases at J, with 16 bases between. This CDR3 is built from 15 residues. The CDR3 loop reads CASSLRGRENQPQHF. CDR3 in DNA: TGTGCCAGCAGCCTCAGGGGTAGGGAGAATCAGCCCCAGCATTTT.

With regard to this clonotype: The junction differs from germline at one of its ends, possibly a read error. CDR3 sequence reads: CASGFQSGGEQYF. DNA of the CDR3: TGTGCCAGCGGCTTTCAGTCCGGTGGGGAGCAGTACTTC. The chain carries TRBV11-2 and TRBJ2-7; no clear D gene. The CDR3 has 13 amino acids. Germline loops: CDR1 SGHAT, CDR2 FQNNGV. Together with reference TRBV11-2 and TRBJ2-7, the CDR3 gives the full variable domain: EAGVAQSPRYKIIEKRQSVAFWCNPISGHATLYWYQQILGQGPKLLIQFQNNGVVDDSQLPKDRFSAERLKGVDSTLKIQPAKLEDSAVYLCASGFQSGGEQYFGPGTRLTVT.

This clonotype was recorded once. At one end, the junction sequence differs from germline, possibly due to a read error. This chain connects TRBV30 to TRBJ2-5; 7 nucleotides line up with TRBD1. The CDR3 totals 14 residues. Per the germline V gene, CDR1 is GTSNPN and CDR2 is SVGIG (reference sequence). This CDR3 is CAWKHQTGMETQYF. Here the CDR3 DNA reads TGCGCCTGGAAACATCAGACAGGGATGGAGACCCAGTACTTC. Supplemented by reference TRBV30 and TRBJ2-5, the full variable domain reads SQTIHQWPATLVQPVGSPLSLECTVEGTSNPNLYWYRQAAGRGLQLLFYSVGIGQISSEVPQNLSASRPQDRQFILSSKKLLLSDSGFYLCAWKHQTGMETQYFGPGTRLLVL.

This CDR3 is CASNFRQGRNQPQHF. DNA for the CDR3: TGTGCCAGCAATTTCAGACAGGGCAGAAATCAGCCCCAGCATTTT. The V gene is TRBV6-1, the J gene TRBJ1-5, with 7 positions matching TRBD1. The V segment lost 7 bases and the J segment 4 bases; nucleotides outside the gene matches: 10. CDR1 and CDR2 (germline): MNHNS, SASEGT. CDR3 size: 15 residues.